The 29 T cell receptor beta chains in this list originate from one sample, sequenced in a study of cytomegalovirus exposure and HLA in healthy donors. Both 60 Vbeta primers and 13 Jbeta primers went into the PCR. Profiling relied on immunoSEQ multiplex PCR, and the TCRdb table lists in-frame clones only, not all of them. There are 210,000 or so clones in the sample; about three quarters occur only once, and 2% to 2.5% lies in the top ten. The sample taken for sequencing was PBMCs. These receptors all stem from a woman in her 30s in good health and CMV-seropositive.

Note on this clone: Other DNA sequences within the sample encode an identical CDR3. The rearrangement links TRBV5-6 to TRBJ1-1; D not resolved. Trimming removed 4 bases from V and 1 base from J, with 23 bases in between. The CDR3 spans 18 residues. Germline V lookup: CDR1 SGHDT, CDR2 YYEEEE. The CDR3 region is CASSLGSVSYSGNTEAFF. The CDR3 DNA is TGTGCCAGCAGCCTGGGATCTGTCTCTTATAGCGGGAACACTGAAGCTTTCTTT.

The chain is built from TRBV7-2 and TRBJ2-4; D is perhaps TRBD1 (6 bases). The CDR3 has 16 residues. The germline V gene has CDR1 SGHTA and CDR2 FQGNSA. V lost 6 bases and J 2 bases, leaving 17 bases between the germline ends. In nucleotides, the CDR3 is TGTGCCAGCAGTCTCACCACAGGGCCCACCAAAAACATTCAGTACTTC. Translated, it gives CASSLTTGPTKNIQYF.

This clone was seen only a few times. J is TRBJ1-1 and V is TRBV2; D ambiguous. Germline V lookup: CDR1 SNHLY, CDR2 FYNNEI. Deletions cut 7 bases from V and 5 bases from J, with 11 bases between. The CDR3 has 12 amino acids. This CDR3 reads CASKASRTEAFF. In nucleotides, the CDR3 is TGTGCCAGCAAGGCCTCGAGGACTGAAGCTTTCTTT.

The chain couples TRBV5-5 to TRBJ1-1; D ambiguous. Deletions cut 4 bases from V and 2 bases from J, with 15 bases between. The CDR3 runs 15 residues. The germline gives CDR1 SGHKS, CDR2 YYEKEE (reference sequence). In DNA, the CDR3 is TGTGCCAGCAGCCCCTACCTCGGGAGAAACACTGAAGCTTTCTTT. This gives the protein CASSPYLGRNTEAFF.

V and J are TRBV28 and TRBJ1-4; 7 bases line up with TRBD1. The germline V gene encodes CDR1 MDHEN and CDR2 SYDVKM. The CDR3 totals 14 residues. Trimming cost V 5 bases and J 5 bases; bases outside gene matches: 5. CDR3 coding DNA: TGTGCCAGCAGTCCCGGACAGGAGAATGAAAAACTGTTTTTT. Amino acid sequence: CASSPGQENEKLFF.

The chain recombines TRBV5-1 with TRBJ1-1; D perhaps matches TRBD1 (6 bases). V shed 1 base and J shed 3 bases, with 10 bases lying between them. Germline V CDR1 and CDR2: SGHRS, YFSETQ. The CDR3 extends over 14 amino acids. The CDR3 region is CASSLRGLDTEAFF. Here the CDR3 DNA reads TGCGCCAGCAGCTTGAGGGGGTTAGACACTGAAGCTTTCTTT.

The chain recombines TRBV27 with TRBJ2-7; 11 positions match TRBD2. The trim removed 6 bases at V and 5 bases at J, leaving 6 bases unmatched. Germline V lookup: CDR1 MNHEY, CDR2 SMNVEV (reference sequence). The CDR3 is 14 residues long. The CDR3 here is CASRSGTSGNEQYF. The CDR3, as DNA: TGTGCCAGCAGATCCGGGACTAGCGGCAACGAGCAGTACTTC.

This clone came up once. The CDR3 loop reads CASSSRDFFSIQYF. DNA of the CDR3: TGTGCCAGCAGCTCCCGGGACTTTTTTAGCATTCAGTACTTC. This chain uses TRBV11-2 with TRBJ2-4; D may be TRBD2 (6 bases). V lost 4 bases and J 9 bases, leaving 16 bases between the germline ends. The CDR3 is made up of 14 amino acids. Per germline, CDR1 SGHAT and CDR2 FQNNGV.

This sequence joins TRBV9 and TRBJ2-5; 7 bases are shared with TRBD2. After removal of 0 bases from V and 5 bases from J, the junction contained 7 bases not matched to a gene. Germline lookup yields CDR1 SGDLS and CDR2 YYNGEE. The CDR3 sequence is 15 residues long. CDR3 bases: TGTGCCAGCAGCGTAGAGGCAGGGCGGGGGGAGACCCAGTACTTC. Amino acid sequence: CASSVEAGRGETQYF.

This clone was detected only a few times. The rearrangement links TRBV5-6 to TRBJ2-4; D is undetermined. Germline loops: CDR1 SGHDT, CDR2 YYEEEE. The V end was cut by 0 bases, the J end by 8 bases, with 12 bases between. CDR3 length: 14 residues. CDR3 residues: CASSLATVEHIQYF. In DNA form, the CDR3 reads TGTGCCAGCAGCTTGGCAACAGTCGAACACATTCAGTACTTC.

This chain connects TRBV28 to TRBJ1-3, with a possible D match to TRBD1 (6 bases). V shed 7 bases and J shed 0 bases, with 13 bases lying between them. This CDR3 spans 15 amino acids. Germline CDR1 MDHEN, CDR2 SYDVKM. The CDR3 loop reads CASIPGHRSGNTIYF. Here the CDR3 DNA reads TGTGCCAGCATCCCGGGACACCGCTCTGGAAACACCATATATTTT.

This rearrangement joins TRBV2 to TRBJ1-2; no definite D call. V was pared by 5 bases and J by 10 bases, with 14 bases between. This CDR3 is built from 12 residues. Germline CDR1 reads SNHLY; CDR2 reads FYNNEI. The CDR3 loop reads CASSREGLPYTF. CDR3 DNA: TGTGCCAGCAGTAGAGAGGGCCTCCCCTACACCTTC. The whole variable domain, remainder taken from reference TRBV2 and TRBJ1-2, is EPEVTQTPSHQVTQMGQEVILRCVPISNHLYFYWYRQILGQKVEFLVSFYNNEISEKSEIFDDQFSVERPDGSNFTLKIRSTKLEDSAMYFCASSREGLPYTFGSGTRLTVV.

The rearrangement joins TRBV10-2 to TRBJ2-1, with TRBD2 as a possible D gene (6 bases). Between the trimmed V and J ends, which lost 3 bases and 5 bases, there was a span of 14 bases. The CDR3 extends over 15 amino acids. Germline V gene sequence: CDR1 WSHSY, CDR2 SAAADI. The CDR3 region is CASSDPSSAHNEQFF. The DNA for the CDR3 is TGCGCCAGCAGTGACCCTTCTAGCGCCCACAATGAGCAGTTCTTC.

The chain combines TRBV5-1 with TRBJ2-2, with 7 bases lining up with TRBD1. Losses at the gene ends were 7 bases for V and 3 bases for J; bases not matched to a gene: 9. The germline gives CDR1 SGHRS, CDR2 YFSETQ. This CDR3 has 15 residues. The CDR3 coding sequence is TGCGCCAGCCGGCGAGGGGGCGCGGACACCGGGGAGCTGTTTTTT. Its protein is CASRRGGADTGELFF.

The gene calls are TRBV29-1 and TRBJ2-4; 8 nucleotides line up with TRBD1. V gave up 6 bases and J gave up 6 bases; unmatched junction bases: 1. The germline CDR1 and CDR2 sequences are SQVTM and ANQGSEA. The length of the CDR3 is 11 residues. Here the CDR3 reads CSVGQGNIQYF. The CDR3 DNA is TGCAGCGTCGGACAGGGAAACATTCAGTACTTC.

The sample holds a few counts of this clone. This chain links TRBV6-1 with TRBJ1-3, with D uncertain. CDR3 size: 13 residues. V lost 6 bases to trimming and J lost 4 bases, with 10 bases between them. The germline V gene encodes CDR1 MNHNS and CDR2 SASEGT. CDR3 sequence: CASRKAAGNTIYF. As DNA, the CDR3 is TGTGCCAGCAGAAAGGCGGCCGGAAACACCATATATTTT.

This sequence joins TRBV7-2 and TRBJ2-7; 7 bases match TRBD1. The CDR3 has 14 amino acids. Per the germline V gene, CDR1 is SGHTA and CDR2 is FQGNSA. V was pared by 5 bases and J by 3 bases, with 7 bases of the junction left unmatched. The CDR3 sequence is CASSLRDSLYEQYF. The DNA of the CDR3 is TGTGCCAGCAGCCTTAGGGACAGTCTCTACGAGCAGTACTTC.

J is TRBJ1-1 and V is TRBV10-3; a possible D gene is TRBD1 (5 bases). Trimming took off 10 bases at V and 7 bases at J, with 19 bases between the two ends. Looked up from germline, CDR1 is ENHRY and CDR2 is SYGVKD. The CDR3 spans 13 residues. The CDR3 DNA reads as TGTGCCACAGGTAGGCCGGGCGACAGTGAAGCTTTCTTT. It specifies CATGRPGDSEAFF.

CDR3 loop: CASSLSPGHYTGELFF. The CDR3 nucleotides are TGTGCCAGCAGCTTAAGTCCCGGACATTACACCGGGGAGCTGTTTTTT. The V and J genes are TRBV7-3 and TRBJ2-2, with D tentatively TRBD1 (5 bases). V was cut by 1 base and J by 3 bases, with 12 bases left in between. Germline assignment: CDR1 SGHTA and CDR2 FQGTGA. This CDR3 has 16 residues.

About this clone itself: One junction end disagrees with the germline gene, perhaps due to a read error. Other DNA variants within this sample encode the same CDR3. V usage is TRBV5-4 and J usage is TRBJ1-1; 9 nucleotides match TRBD1. This CDR3 comprises 14 residues. CDR1 and CDR2 from the germline V gene are SGHNT and YYREEE (reference sequence). The CDR3 sequence: CASSIRTGDTEAFF. As DNA, the CDR3 is TGTGCAAGCAGCATACGGACAGGGGACACTGAAGCTTTCTTT.

The chain combines TRBV29-1 with TRBJ2-2; 8 positions match TRBD2. The CDR3 length is 14 residues. Germline trimming cut 8 bases from V and 3 bases from J; bases unmatched to any gene: 8. Looked up from germline, CDR1 is SQVTM and CDR2 is ANQGSEA. The CDR3 DNA sequence: TGCAGCACTAAAGCGGGAGCGGACACCGGGGAGCTGTTTTTT. This sequence encodes CSTKAGADTGELFF.

The V gene is TRBV4-3, the J gene TRBJ2-7, with D possibly being TRBD2 (6 bases). V lost 0 bases and J 2 bases, leaving 11 bases between the germline ends. This CDR3 is built from 15 residues. Looked up from germline, CDR1 is LGHNA and CDR2 is YSLEER. The CDR3 nucleotides are TGCGCCAGCAGCCAAGAGTGGCGGGGTCCCTACGAGCAGTACTTC. It yields the protein CASSQEWRGPYEQYF.

V and J are TRBV27 and TRBJ2-6, with 9 bases aligning to TRBD1. The V gene's germline CDR1 is MNHEY and CDR2 SMNVEV (reference sequence). This CDR3 has 17 residues. V shed 7 bases, J shed 2 bases, and the junction held 9 bases outside the gene matches. Written as DNA, the CDR3 is TGTGCCAGCAAATTAACAGGGGGCAACACTGGGGCCAACGTCCTGACTTTC. Amino acid sequence: CASKLTGGNTGANVLTF.

A note on this clone: Additional DNA sequences in this sample encode the identical CDR3. The chain combines TRBV11-2 with TRBJ1-2; D perhaps matches TRBD1 (5 bases). V lost 2 bases and J lost 8, with 12 bases in between. Germline values: CDR1 SGHAT, CDR2 FQNNGV. This CDR3 comprises 13 residues. The CDR3 loop reads CASSLTGGDGYTF. In DNA form, the CDR3 reads TGTGCCAGCAGCTTAACAGGAGGGGACGGCTACACCTTC. Using reference TRBV11-2 and TRBJ1-2 for the parts outside the CDR3, the full variable domain is EAGVAQSPRYKIIEKRQSVAFWCNPISGHATLYWYQQILGQGPKLLIQFQNNGVVDDSQLPKDRFSAERLKGVDSTLKIQPAKLEDSAVYLCASSLTGGDGYTFGSGTRLTVV.

V is TRBV13 and J is TRBJ2-5; TRBD2 matches 14 bases. The J segment lost 1 base and the V segment lost 3 bases, leaving 7 bases of the junction unmatched. Germline loops: CDR1 PRHDT, CDR2 FYEKMQ (reference sequence). This CDR3 comprises 18 residues. CDR3 residues: CASSLPRGTSGGQETQYF. As DNA, the CDR3 is TGTGCCAGCAGCTTGCCACGGGGGACTAGCGGGGGCCAAGAGACCCAGTACTTC. Full variable domain (rest looked up from reference TRBV13 and TRBJ2-5): AAGVIQSPRHLIKEKRETATLKCYPIPRHDTVYWYQQGPGQDPQFLISFYEKMQSDKGSIPDRFSAQQFSDYHSELNMSSLELGDSALYFCASSLPRGTSGGQETQYFGPGTRLLVL.

This chain connects TRBV7-8 to TRBJ1-5; D is possibly TRBD1 (5 bases). Germline CDR1 is SGHVS and CDR2 is FQNEAQ. The CDR3 runs 12 residues. The V end was cut by 3 bases, the J end by 6 bases, with 6 bases between. DNA of the CDR3: TGTGCCAGCAGCTTGGGGGGTCAGCCCCAGCATTTT. This encodes CASSLGGQPQHF.

The chain employs TRBV19 and TRBJ2-1; 12 bases fit TRBD2. Germline assignment: CDR1 LNHDA and CDR2 SQIVND (reference sequence). Losses at the gene ends were 5 bases for V and 7 bases for J; bases not matched to a gene: 6. The CDR3 is made up of 15 amino acids. The DNA for the CDR3 is TGTGCCAGTAGTTCAGGACTAGCGGGATTGAATGAGCAGTTCTTC. It translates to CASSSGLAGLNEQFF. The full variable domain, its missing parts supplied by reference TRBV19 and TRBJ2-1, is DGGITQSPKYLFRKEGQNVTLSCEQNLNHDAMYWYRQDPGQGLRLIYYSQIVNDFQKGDIAEGYSVSREKKESFPLTVTSAQKNPTAFYLCASSSGLAGLNEQFFGPGTRLTVL.

The chain recombines TRBV5-4 with TRBJ1-1; maybe TRBD1 (5 bases). This CDR3 region has 13 residues. Trimming cost V 4 bases and J 4 bases, with 11 bases left between them. Germline CDR1 SGHNT, CDR2 YYREEE (reference sequence). CDR3 amino acids: CASSGATLTEAFF. Here the CDR3 DNA reads TGTGCCAGCAGCGGGGCGACTCTCACTGAAGCTTTCTTT. The full variable domain, completed using reference TRBV5-4 and TRBJ1-1, is ETGVTQSPTHLIKTRGQQVTLRCSSQSGHNTVSWYQQALGQGPQFIFQYYREEENGRGNFPPRFSGLQFPNYSSELNVNALELDDSALYLCASSGATLTEAFFGQGTRLTVV.

This clone was seen only a few times. The chain recombines TRBV6-6 with TRBJ2-7; 11 positions match TRBD1. With V trimmed by 7 bases and J by 6 bases, 11 bases remained unmatched. Germline V gives CDR1 MNHNY, CDR2 SVGAGI (reference sequence). The CDR3 is 15 residues long. CDR3 region: CASNPGQGVSAEQYF. CDR3 nucleotides: TGTGCCAGCAACCCGGGACAGGGGGTTTCTGCCGAGCAGTACTTC.